This T cell receptor beta chain was sequenced during a study of Ad26.COV2.S vaccination and SARS-CoV-2 variants. Clones were read by immunoSEQ multiplex PCR, and TCRdb kept only the in-frame ones, dropping some. This sample carries a few hundred thousand clones, around 90% of them seen once, and the ten largest clones take about 3.4%. Germline V gene data show CDR1 as MNHEY and CDR2 as SVGAGI. This CDR3 is built from 14 residues. The sample's treatment: over 15 received Ad26.COV2.S at low or high dose, single or two shots; about 5 received placebo; per-sample allocation not given. Collection of the samples took place on day 63 after the first injection of vaccine or placebo.

This specimen was peripheral blood, taken in a trial of Ad26.COV2.S vaccine versus placebo. The chain recombines TRBV6-5 with TRBJ2-3, with a weak D call TRBD2 (6 bases). This receptor was identified in a person aged 18 to 65 who received the Ad26.COV2.S COVID-19 vaccine or a placebo. CDR3 protein: CGARRDPSTDTQYF. The CDR3 DNA follows: TGTGGCGCTCGGCGGGACCCTAGCACAGATACGCAGTATTTT.